This passage covers 5 T cell receptor beta chains from one sample sequenced in a study of blood T cell repertoires in COVID-19. The protocol was immunoSEQ multiplex PCR, while the TCRdb copy is restricted to in-frame clones and leaves out a portion. The table shows about 190,000 clones, with less than 85% occurring only once. Sequencing was performed on peripheral blood. The receptor set was obtained from a man aged 50-59 years who had recovered from COVID-19.

The chain combines TRBV10-3 with TRBJ1-1; D perhaps matches TRBD1 (6 bases). V was trimmed by 4 bases and J by 3 bases, leaving 9 bases between them. The CDR3 covers 13 residues. The germline V gene has CDR1 ENHRY and CDR2 SYGVKD. CDR3 amino acids: CAISVSGDTEAFF. The CDR3 DNA reads TGTGCCATCAGTGTTTCAGGGGACACTGAAGCTTTCTTT.

This clone has a single count. The rearrangement links TRBV3-1 (or the pseudogene TRBV3-2) to TRBJ2-5, with D tentatively TRBD1 (5 bases). CDR1 and CDR2 (germline): LGHDT, YNNKEL (reference sequence). V was shortened by 1 base and J by 2 bases, with 11 bases between the two germline ends. The CDR3 has 15 residues. The CDR3 coding sequence is TGTGCCAGCAGCCAAGGGGTTAGGGGACAAGAGACCCAGTACTTC. Its protein product is CASSQGVRGQETQYF.

This rearrangement joins TRBV6-5 to TRBJ1-1; no clear D gene. V was cut by 3 bases and J by 5 bases, with 13 bases left in between. Germline V gene sequence: CDR1 MNHEY, CDR2 SVGAGI. The CDR3 consists of 14 residues. The CDR3 bases are TGTGCCAGCAGTTATCGTCAGGAGGGAACTGAAGCTTTCTTT. This encodes CASSYRQEGTEAFF.

V is TRBV28 and J is TRBJ1-1, with a weak D call TRBD1 (5 bases). The ends were cut back, 7 bases at V and 0 bases at J, with 15 bases in the middle. CDR1 is MDHEN and CDR2 is SYDVKM in the germline V gene. This CDR3 has 15 amino acids. The CDR3 coding sequence is TGTGCCAGCAAGGGGTCGGGCTCCGTGAACACTGAAGCTTTCTTT. Protein: CASKGSGSVNTEAFF. Drawing the rest from reference TRBV28 and TRBJ1-1, the complete variable domain is DVKVTQSSRYLVKRTGEKVFLECVQDMDHENMFWYRQDPGLGLRLIYFSYDVKMKEKGDIPEGYSVSREKKERFSLILESASTNQTSMYLCASKGSGSVNTEAFFGQGTRLTVV.

The chain combines TRBV9 with TRBJ2-5; D is ambiguous. The CDR3 length is 14 residues. Germline lookup yields CDR1 SGDLS and CDR2 YYNGEE. Trimming left V 3 bases short and J 4 bases short, with 13 bases between. CDR3 sequence reads: CASSESLGRETQYF. The DNA for the CDR3 is TGTGCCAGCAGCGAGTCTTTGGGCAGAGAGACCCAGTACTTC. The full variable domain, its missing parts supplied by reference TRBV9 and TRBJ2-5, is DSGVTQTPKHLITATGQRVTLRCSPRSGDLSVYWYQQSLDQGLQFLIQYYNGEERAKGNILERFSAQQFPDLHSELNLSSLELGDSALYFCASSESLGRETQYFGPGTRLLVL.